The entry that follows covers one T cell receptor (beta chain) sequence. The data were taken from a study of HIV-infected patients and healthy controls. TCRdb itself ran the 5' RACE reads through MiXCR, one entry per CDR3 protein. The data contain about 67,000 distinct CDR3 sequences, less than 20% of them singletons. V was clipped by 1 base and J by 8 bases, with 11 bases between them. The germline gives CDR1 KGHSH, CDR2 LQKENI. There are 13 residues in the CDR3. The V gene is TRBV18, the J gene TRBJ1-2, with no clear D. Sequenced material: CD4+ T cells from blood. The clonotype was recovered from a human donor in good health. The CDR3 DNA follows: TGTGCCAGCTCACCACGGGGAGAGGAAGGCTACACCTTC. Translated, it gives CASSPRGEEGYTF.